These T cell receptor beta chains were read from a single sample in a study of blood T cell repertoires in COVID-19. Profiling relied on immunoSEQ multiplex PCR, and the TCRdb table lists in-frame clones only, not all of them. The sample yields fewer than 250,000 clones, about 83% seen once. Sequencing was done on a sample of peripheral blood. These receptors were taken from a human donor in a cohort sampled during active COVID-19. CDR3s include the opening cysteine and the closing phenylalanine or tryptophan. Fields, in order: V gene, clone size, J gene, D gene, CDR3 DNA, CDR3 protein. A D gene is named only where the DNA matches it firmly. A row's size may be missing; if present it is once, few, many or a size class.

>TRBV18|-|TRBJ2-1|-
TGTGCCAGCTCACCAACACTAGCTGACAATGAGCAGTTCTTC
CASSPTLADNEQFF
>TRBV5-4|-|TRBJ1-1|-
TGTGCCAGCAGCCAAAGGAGCACTGAAGCTTTCTTT
CASSQRSTEAFF
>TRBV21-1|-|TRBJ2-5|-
TGTGCCAGCAGCAAAAAAGCGGGAGGGCAGGAGACCCAGTACTTC
CASSKKAGGQETQYF
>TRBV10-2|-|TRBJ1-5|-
TGCGCCAGCAGTGGTCAGGGGTCAGGAAATCAGCCCCAGCATTTT
CASSGQGSGNQPQHF
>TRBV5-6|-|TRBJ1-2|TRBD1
TGTGCCAGCAGCGAGACAGGGGGTATCTATGGCTACACCTTC
CASSETGGIYGYTF
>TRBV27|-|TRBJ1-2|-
TGTGCCAGCAGTTTATCGGGTAGGAGAGGCGGCTACACCTTC
CASSLSGRRGGYTF
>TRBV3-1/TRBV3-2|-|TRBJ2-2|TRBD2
TGTGCCAGCAGCCAATCGGGAGGGACCGGGGAGCTGTTTTTT
CASSQSGGTGELFF
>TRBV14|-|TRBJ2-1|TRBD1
TGTGCCAGCAGCCAAGAGTTTGGACAGGGAAGCTCCTACAATGAGCAGTTCTTC
CASSQEFGQGSSYNEQFF
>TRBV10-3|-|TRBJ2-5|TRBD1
TGTGCCATCAGTTCGACAGGGGGCCAAGAGACCCAGTACTTC
CAISSTGGQETQYF
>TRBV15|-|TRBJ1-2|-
TGTGCCACCAGCAGAGATACGGCGGCCTATGGCTACACCTTC
CATSRDTAAYGYTF
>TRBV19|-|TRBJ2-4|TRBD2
TGTGCCAGTACCACCCCACCCGGACTAGCGGGAGGAGACAAAAACATTCAGTACTTC
CASTTPPGLAGGDKNIQYF
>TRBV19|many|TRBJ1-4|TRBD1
TGTGCTACAGCTTCTTCCGGGACAGGGAATTGGAGAAAACTGTTTTTT
CATASSGTGNWRKLFF
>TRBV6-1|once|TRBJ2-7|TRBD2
TGTGCCAGCAGTGTCGTGGTTCTAGCGGGAGGAGCCTACGAGCAGTACTTC
CASSVVVLAGGAYEQYF
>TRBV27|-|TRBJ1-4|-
TGTGCCAGCAGTTCGGGACTGACCCATGAAAAACTGTTTTTT
CASSSGLTHEKLFF
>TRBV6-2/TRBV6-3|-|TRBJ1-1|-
TGTGCCAGCAGCCACGGAGGATCTGGGAACACTGAAGCTTTCTTT
CASSHGGSGNTEAFF
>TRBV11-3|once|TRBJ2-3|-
TGTGCCAGCAGCTTAAACCCGACTAGCACAGATACGCAGTATTTT
CASSLNPTSTDTQYF
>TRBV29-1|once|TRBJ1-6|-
TGCAGCGTTGCACGGGGTTATAATTCACCCCTCCACTTT
CSVARGYNSPLHF
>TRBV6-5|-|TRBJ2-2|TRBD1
TGTGCCAGCATCGGGACAGGTACCGGGGAGCTGTTTTTT
CASIGTGTGELFF
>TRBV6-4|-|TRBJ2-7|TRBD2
TGTGCCAGCAGTCGGACTAGCGGGAGCTCCTACGAGCAGTACTTC
CASSRTSGSSYEQYF
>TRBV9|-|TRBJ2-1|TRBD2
TGTGCCAGCAGCTCCGGGACTAGCGGGAGGGCTCTTTACAATGAGCAGTTCTTC
CASSSGTSGRALYNEQFF
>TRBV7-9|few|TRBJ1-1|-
TGTGCCAGCAGTCCGGGGGGAGTTAAAGCTTTCTTT
CASSPGGVKAFF
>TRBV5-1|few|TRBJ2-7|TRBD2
TGCGCCAGCAGCTGGGGGACTAGCTCCTACGAGCAGTACTTC
CASSWGTSSYEQYF
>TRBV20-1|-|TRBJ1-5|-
TGCAGTGCTGTGTCCGGGCAGGGCCAGCATTTT
CSAVSGQGQHF
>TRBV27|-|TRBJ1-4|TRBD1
TGTGCCAGCAGTTCGGGCGGGACAGCAAATGAAAAACTGTTTTTT
CASSSGGTANEKLFF
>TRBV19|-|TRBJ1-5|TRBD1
TGTGCCAGTAGTACCCGGGACAGGGGGCTCGGCAATCAGCCCCAGCATTTT
CASSTRDRGLGNQPQHF
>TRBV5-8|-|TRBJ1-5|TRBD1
TGTGCCAGCAGCACGGGACAGGGGCGTTATCAGCCCCAGCATTTT
CASSTGQGRYQPQHF
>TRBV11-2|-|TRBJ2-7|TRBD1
TGTGCCAGCAGCTTAGGACTCGAACAGGGGGCGTACGAGCAGTACTTC
CASSLGLEQGAYEQYF
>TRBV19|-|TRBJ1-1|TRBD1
TGTGCCAGTCGAAAGGGACAGGGGGCCGGGAACACTGAAGCTTTCTTT
CASRKGQGAGNTEAFF
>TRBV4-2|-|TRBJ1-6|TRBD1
TGTGCCAGCAGCCAAGACAGGGGGTGGAATTCACCCCTCCACTTT
CASSQDRGWNSPLHF
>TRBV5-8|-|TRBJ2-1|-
TGTGCCAGCAGCTTGGTGAGGGACTCCTACAATGAGCAGTTCTTC
CASSLVRDSYNEQFF
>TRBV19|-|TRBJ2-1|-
TGTGCCAGTAGTGGTCGACAGTCCTCCTACAATGAGCAGTTCTTC
CASSGRQSSYNEQFF
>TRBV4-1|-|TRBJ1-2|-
TGCGCCAGCAGCCAAGACCGAGACTATGGCTACACCTTC
CASSQDRDYGYTF